Listed here are 32 T cell receptor beta chains from one sample, sequenced in a study of blood T cell repertoires in COVID-19. Here immunoSEQ multiplex PCR was the method, and the copy in TCRdb shows in-frame clones only, minus some. The sample carries 150,000 to 200,000 clones, around 81% recorded once. The sample comprised PBMCs or T cells enriched from blood (not recorded which). The receptor set was obtained from a middle-aged man who had recovered from COVID-19.

The chain joins TRBV2 to TRBJ1-3; TRBD1 agrees at 9 bases. This CDR3 has 15 residues. V lost 6 bases and J lost 2; bases outside the gene matches: 5. Germline CDR1 reads SNHLY; CDR2 reads FYNNEI. The CDR3 bases are TGTGCCAGCAGGTGGACAGGGGACGCTGGAAACACCATATATTTT. Its protein product is CASRWTGDAGNTIYF.

The rearrangement joins TRBV27 to TRBJ1-1; D call uncertain. Trimming took off 2 bases at V and 7 bases at J, with 11 bases between the two ends. The length of the CDR3 is 13 residues. Looked up from germline, CDR1 is MNHEY and CDR2 is SMNVEV (reference sequence). This CDR3 reads CASSLGSGYEAFF. As DNA, the CDR3 is TGTGCCAGCAGTTTAGGTTCGGGATATGAAGCTTTCTTT.

The rearrangement joins TRBV9 to TRBJ2-5, with D tentatively TRBD2 (5 bases). The CDR3 has 16 amino acids. V lost 0 bases and J lost 4, with 16 bases in between. Germline V CDR1 and CDR2: SGDLS, YYNGEE. The CDR3, as DNA: TGTGCCAGCAGCGTAGGGGCGGCGTACCGGGGAGAGACCCAGTACTTC. Its protein is CASSVGAAYRGETQYF.

The rearrangement joins TRBV6-6 to TRBJ2-5, with 10 bases lining up with TRBD1. CDR3 length: 15 amino acids. Trimming cost V 6 bases and J 5 bases; bases outside gene matches: 9. The germline V gene encodes CDR1 MNHNY and CDR2 SVGAGI (reference sequence). The CDR3 coding sequence is TGTGCCAGCAGGGGACAGGGGACGGCGGGGGAGACCCAGTACTTC. This translates into CASRGQGTAGETQYF.

This clone turned up a few times. The rearrangement uses TRBV2 and TRBJ1-5, with a tentative D call TRBD1 (6 bases). The CDR3 length is 15 residues. Trimming took 6 bases from V and 3 from J, leaving 15 bases between them. CDR1 is SNHLY, CDR2 FYNNEI, per germline. CDR3 residues: CASRDNGGANQPQHF. The CDR3 nucleotides are TGTGCCAGCAGGGACAACGGGGGGGCCAATCAGCCCCAGCATTTT.

The rearrangement joins TRBV7-8 to TRBJ2-4, with TRBD2 matching over 12 bases. V lost 2 bases to trimming and J lost 3 bases; unmatched junction nucleotides: 8. The CDR3 runs 18 residues. Germline values: CDR1 SGHVS, CDR2 FQNEAQ. Here the CDR3 reads CASSLFGLAGGNKNIQYF. The CDR3 DNA is TGTGCCAGCAGCTTATTCGGGCTAGCGGGGGGGAACAAAAACATTCAGTACTTC.

This chain uses TRBV12-5 with TRBJ2-5, with D possibly being TRBD2 (6 bases). Per the germline V gene, CDR1 is LGHNT and CDR2 is FRNRAP. The CDR3 totals 16 residues. V lost 6 bases and J 3 bases, leaving 20 bases between the germline ends. In DNA form, the CDR3 reads TGTGCTAGTGGGCCCTCCCTCCTAGCGACTAAAGAGACCCAGTACTTC. Its protein product is CASGPSLLATKETQYF.

The V call is TRBV30, the J call TRBJ1-5; D remains unclear. Germline V gives CDR1 GTSNPN, CDR2 SVGIG (reference sequence). The length of the CDR3 is 13 residues. V was shortened by 4 bases and J by 5 bases, with 12 bases between the two germline ends. The DNA of the CDR3 is TGTGCCTGGACCTCGGAGGCCGATCAGCCCCAGCATTTT. Amino acids: CAWTSEADQPQHF.

The V gene is TRBV5-4, the J gene TRBJ2-2; D unresolved. Trimming shortened V by 0 bases and J by 4 bases, and 13 bases separated the two germline ends. CDR1 and CDR2 (germline): SGHNT, YYREEE (reference sequence). There are 16 residues in the CDR3. CDR3 sequence reads: CASSLGSARGTGELFF. For the CDR3, the DNA is TGTGCCAGCAGCTTGGGCAGCGCAAGAGGCACCGGGGAGCTGTTTTTT.

The V call is TRBV5-4, the J call TRBJ2-7, with a tentative D call TRBD2 (5 bases). Between the trimmed V and J ends, which lost 4 bases and 3 bases, there was a span of 14 bases. The length of the CDR3 is 14 residues. Germline V gene data show CDR1 as SGHNT and CDR2 as YYREEE (reference sequence). The CDR3 region has the DNA TGTGCCAGCAGCCCAGCGGCGGGCAACTACGAGCAGTACTTC. Amino acids: CASSPAAGNYEQYF.

This clone occurred a few times. The genes are TRBV29-1 and TRBJ2-1, with 8 positions matching TRBD2. Germline loops: CDR1 SQVTM, CDR2 ANQGSEA. Trimming cost V 8 bases and J 7 bases; bases outside gene matches: 7. The CDR3 length is 12 residues. The CDR3 is CSSRGARNEQFF. DNA of the CDR3: TGCAGCTCGCGGGGGGCGCGGAATGAGCAGTTCTTC.

This chain links TRBV2 with TRBJ1-5; D unclear. The CDR3 is 14 residues long. V dropped 3 bases and J dropped 0 bases, with 6 bases sitting between them. Germline V gene lookup returns CDR1 SNHLY and CDR2 FYNNEI. As DNA, the CDR3 is TGTGCCAGCAGTGACAGGATTAGCAATCAGCCCCAGCATTTT. Its protein product is CASSDRISNQPQHF.

J is TRBJ2-7 and V is TRBV7-9, with 7 bases identical to TRBD1. With 5 bases clipped from V and 6 bases from J, the junction kept 13 bases outside the gene matches. The CDR3 is made up of 15 amino acids. Germline CDR1 and CDR2: SEHNR and FQNEAQ (reference sequence). CDR3 amino acids: CASSLQQGMRSEQYF. The CDR3 DNA reads as TGTGCCAGCAGCCTTCAACAGGGGATGAGGTCCGAGCAGTACTTC.

This chain joins TRBV5-1 and TRBJ2-5; TRBD2 aligns across 11 bases. CDR3 length: 17 amino acids. CDR1 is SGHRS and CDR2 is YFSETQ in the germline V gene. Germline trimming cut 4 bases from V and 1 base from J; bases unmatched to any gene: 9. In DNA, the CDR3 is TGCGCCAGCAGCCCCTCTAGCGGGGGGCAGCTCCAAGAGACCCAGTACTTC. As protein: CASSPSSGGQLQETQYF.

The chain couples TRBV2 to TRBJ2-7, with D possibly being TRBD1 (6 bases). CDR3 length: 13 amino acids. Germline CDR1 reads SNHLY; CDR2 reads FYNNEI. V lost 3 bases to trimming and J lost 2 bases, with 8 bases between them. The CDR3 reads CASSERTAYEQYV. As DNA, the CDR3 is TGTGCCAGCAGTGAGAGGACAGCCTACGAGCAGTACGTC.

The chain is built from TRBV27 and TRBJ2-7; TRBD1 agrees at 9 bases. The CDR3 totals 15 residues. Germline CDR1 reads MNHEY; CDR2 reads SMNVEV (reference sequence). The V and J ends lost 5 bases and 2 bases, in that order; junction bases with no gene match: 7. In DNA, the CDR3 is TGTGCCAGCAGTGGATGGACAGGGGTTACCTACGAGCAGTACGTC. Residues: CASSGWTGVTYEQYV.

The V and J genes are TRBV2 and TRBJ1-1, with TRBD1 matching 8 bases. The CDR3 is 13 amino acids. V was pared by 4 bases and J by 9 bases, with 7 bases of the junction left unmatched. CDR1 is SNHLY and CDR2 is FYNNEI in the germline V gene. The CDR3 coding sequence is TGTGCCAGCAGTGGTTTGAGACAGGGGAAAGCTTTCTTT. Amino acids: CASSGLRQGKAFF.

The chain uses TRBV5-6 and TRBJ1-1, with D uncertain. The germline gives CDR1 SGHDT, CDR2 YYEEEE. Between the trimmed V and J ends, which lost 0 bases and 10 bases, there was a span of 16 bases. The CDR3 is 14 amino acids. CDR3 coding DNA: TGTGCCAGCAGCTTGGGTTCGGTCCCCCATGGAGCTTTCTTT. Amino acid sequence: CASSLGSVPHGAFF.

This chain links TRBV5-5 with TRBJ2-2; 7 bases match TRBD2. Germline trimming cut 0 bases from V and 6 bases from J; bases unmatched to any gene: 5. This CDR3 spans 15 amino acids. Per the germline V gene, CDR1 is SGHKS and CDR2 is YYEKEE (reference sequence). The CDR3 bases are TGTGCCAGCAGCTTGGTCGGGGGGAAGGCCGGGGAGCTGTTTTTT. Residues: CASSLVGGKAGELFF.

The chain recombines TRBV7-9 with TRBJ1-2; the match to TRBD1 covers 10 bases. CDR1 and CDR2 (germline): SEHNR, FQNEAQ (reference sequence). CDR3 length: 16 amino acids. The V segment lost 4 bases and the J segment 4 bases; nucleotides outside the gene matches: 9. This CDR3 is CASSSDRGRMSYGYTF. CDR3 DNA sequence: TGTGCCAGCAGCTCCGACAGGGGGCGGATGTCCTATGGCTACACCTTC. Full variable domain (outside the CDR3, taken from reference TRBV7-9 and TRBJ1-2): DTGVSQNPRHKITKRGQNVTFRCDPISEHNRLYWYRQTLGQGPEFLTYFQNEAQLEKSRLLSDRFSAERPKGSFSTLEIQRTEQGDSAMYLCASSSDRGRMSYGYTFGSGTRLTVV.

This chain links TRBV19 with TRBJ2-1, with 7 nucleotides matching TRBD1. This CDR3 comprises 19 residues. CDR1 is LNHDA, CDR2 SQIVND, per germline (reference sequence). Losses at the gene ends were 3 bases for V and 2 bases for J; bases not matched to a gene: 16. Here the CDR3 DNA reads TGTGCCAGTAGTATCGACCCCACAGGGGCGGTGGGCCCCTACAATGAGCAGTTCTTC. This encodes CASSIDPTGAVGPYNEQFF.

This clone showed up just once. One end of the junction fails to match germline, which may point to a read error. The chain joins TRBV7-8 to TRBJ2-2; tentative D call: TRBD1 (5 bases). The CDR3 sequence is 13 residues long. CDR1 and CDR2 (germline): SGHVS, FQNEAQ. The CDR3 sequence: CASSYPQARGLVF. For the CDR3, the DNA is TGTGCCAGCAGCTACCCACAGGCTCGCGGTCTAGTTTTT.

This sequence joins TRBV9 and TRBJ1-2; D ambiguous. Looked up from germline, CDR1 is SGDLS and CDR2 is YYNGEE. The CDR3 runs 15 residues. The ends were cut back, 2 bases at V and 7 bases at J, with 18 bases in the middle. DNA of the CDR3: TGTGCCAGCAGCGTGGCCGGGGAAAGGGAAGGTGGCTACACCTTC. Residues: CASSVAGEREGGYTF.

V and J are TRBV3-1 (or the pseudogene TRBV3-2) and TRBJ2-2, with D tentatively TRBD2 (5 bases). This CDR3 region has 14 residues. The germline gives CDR1 LGHDT, CDR2 YNNKEL (reference sequence). V lost 7 bases, J lost 3 bases, and 12 bases lay in between. The CDR3 sequence is CASKTGGHTGELFF. CDR3 sequence (DNA): TGTGCCAGCAAGACGGGCGGGCACACCGGGGAGCTGTTTTTT.

About this clone: The missing conserved phenylalanine or tryptophan at the end of this CDR3 makes a read error likely. It is unclear where the CDR3 begins or ends on the DNA, so no DNA is shown, and the CDR3 is as TCRdb lists it. V is TRBV19 and J is TRBJ1-1; the D call in the table, TRBD1, was not verified against the DNA. The CDR3 is 13 residues long, counting both termini. CDR1 and CDR2 (germline): LNHDA, SQIVND (reference sequence). CDR3 in amino acids: CASSIRDRSFLEL.

The chain is built from TRBV5-4 and TRBJ2-7; the match to TRBD1 covers 8 bases. The CDR3 spans 14 residues. From germline, CDR1 is SGHNT and CDR2 YYREEE (reference sequence). J gave up 0 bases and V 2 bases, and 1 base lay outside the gene matches. In nucleotides, the CDR3 is TGTGCCAGCAGCTTCAGGGGGCCCTCCTACGAGCAGTACTTC. Encoded protein: CASSFRGPSYEQYF.

V gene TRBV5-1 combines with J gene TRBJ1-1; 11 bases map to TRBD1. Germline values: CDR1 SGHRS, CDR2 YFSETQ. V lost 4 bases, J lost 10 bases, and 9 bases stayed unmatched. This CDR3 region has 14 residues. This chain's CDR3 is CASSPTGQGEGAFF. The CDR3 DNA reads TGCGCCAGCAGCCCGACGGGACAGGGGGAGGGAGCTTTCTTT.

The chain combines TRBV30 with TRBJ2-7; TRBD1 is a possible D gene (5 bases). The length of the CDR3 is 14 residues. CDR1 is GTSNPN and CDR2 is SVGIG in the germline V gene (reference sequence). Trimming pared 3 bases from V and 0 bases from J, leaving 12 bases between. The CDR3 spells CAWRAGSVSYEQYF. The CDR3 DNA follows: TGTGCCTGGAGAGCAGGGTCCGTCTCCTACGAGCAGTACTTC.

This sequence joins TRBV11-2 and TRBJ2-5, with D possibly matching TRBD2 (6 bases). CDR1 and CDR2 (germline): SGHAT, FQNNGV. The CDR3 is 14 residues long. The ends were cut back, 4 bases at V and 3 bases at J, with 12 bases in the middle. The chain's CDR3 is CASSSRRGKETQYF. For the CDR3, the DNA is TGTGCCAGCAGCTCTCGGCGGGGCAAAGAGACCCAGTACTTC. The whole variable domain, remainder taken from reference TRBV11-2 and TRBJ2-5, is EAGVAQSPRYKIIEKRQSVAFWCNPISGHATLYWYQQILGQGPKLLIQFQNNGVVDDSQLPKDRFSAERLKGVDSTLKIQPAKLEDSAVYLCASSSRRGKETQYFGPGTRLLVL.

V is TRBV5-1 and J is TRBJ2-7, with D perhaps TRBD2 (6 bases). Trimming left V 7 bases short and J 0 bases short, with 23 bases between. The CDR3 length is 17 residues. Germline CDR1 and CDR2: SGHRS and YFSETQ. The CDR3 coding sequence is TGCGCCAGCGGACTACTGGTCGGACACCTGAGCTCCTACGAGCAGTACGTC. Translating gives CASGLLVGHLSSYEQYV.

The chain is built from TRBV30 and TRBJ1-5; TRBD1 is a possible D gene (5 bases). CDR1 and CDR2 from the germline V gene are GTSNPN and SVGIG (reference sequence). Trimming left V 0 bases short and J 6 bases short, with 21 bases between. CDR3 length equals 17 residues. For the CDR3, the DNA is TGTGCCTGGAGTGTTGGGGCTTGGCTCGGTTCGGGTCAGCCCCAGCATTTT. Translation gives CAWSVGAWLGSGQPQHF.

The chain joins TRBV24-1 to TRBJ2-3; 15 positions agree with TRBD2. There are 19 residues in the CDR3. V dropped 10 bases and J dropped 0; count of bases not matched to a gene: 13. Germline lookup yields CDR1 KGHDR and CDR2 SFDVKD. CDR3 DNA sequence: TGTGCCACAGGAACGGGACTAGCGGGGGGCCCTCTCAGCACAGATACGCAGTATTTT. Translated, it gives CATGTGLAGGPLSTDTQYF.